These 11 T cell receptor beta chains originate from one sample sequenced in a study of blood T cells in healthy people across ages. Then a second PCR, running about 7 to 11 cycles, was carried out with a sample-barcoded 5' primer and a J-beta primer mix. TCRdb passed the 5' RACE reads through MiXCR, listing each CDR3 protein once. This sample carries about 780,000 distinct CDR3 sequences, about a quarter of them seen once, and the ten largest clones take 2.5% to 3.5%. The same specimen was also included in a second study, on T cells of mothers and their children.

Sequencing used blood. These receptor sequences come from a boy between 10 and 17 years old in good health.

This clonotype is a singleton in its sample. The chain carries TRBV15 and TRBJ2-7; D gene ambiguous. The V end was cut by 1 base, the J end by 0 bases, with 7 bases between. This CDR3 is built from 14 residues. Germline CDR1 and CDR2: LNHNV and YYDKDF (reference sequence). CDR3 sequence (DNA): TGTGCCACCAGCAGAGTCATCAACTCCTACGAGCAGTACTTC. Residues: CATSRVINSYEQYF.

The chain is built from TRBV10-2 and TRBJ1-4; 11 positions match TRBD1. Trimming removed 0 bases from V and 7 bases from J; junction bases left unmatched: 1. Germline CDR1 reads WSHSY; CDR2 reads SAAADI. CDR3 length equals 15 residues. In nucleotides, the CDR3 is TGCGCCAGCAGTGAGTCCGGGACAGGGGGTGAAAAACTGTTTTTT. It codes for CASSESGTGGEKLFF.

This clonotype was detected only a few times. The gene calls are TRBV18 and TRBJ2-5, with 11 bases aligning to TRBD2. The closer fit of TRBJ2-1 to the DNA end suggests the J call may be wrong. This CDR3 contains 16 residues. Germline V lookup: CDR1 KGHSH, CDR2 LQKENI. The DNA for the CDR3 is TGTGCCAGCTCATCAACTAGCGGGGGTTTTTACAATGAGCAGTTCTTC. Amino acid sequence: CASSSTSGGFYNEQFF.

The table lists this clonotype with a few counts. This rearrangement joins TRBV7-9 to TRBJ1-4; TRBD1 aligns across 7 bases. The CDR3 totals 14 residues. From germline, CDR1 is SEHNR and CDR2 FQNEAQ (reference sequence). V lost 5 bases, J lost 10 bases, and 10 bases stayed unmatched. As DNA, the CDR3 is TGTGCCAGCAGCCGACAGGGAAGTAGAGGAAAACTGTTTTTT. Amino acids: CASSRQGSRGKLFF.

The rearrangement joins TRBV12-3 or TRBV12-4 to TRBJ2-1; TRBD1 is a possible D gene (6 bases). The CDR3 extends over 15 amino acids. The V gene lost 2 bases and the J gene lost 2 bases, with 10 bases spanning the gap. The CDR3 DNA follows: TGTGCCAGCAGTTTACACAGGGCTACCTACAATGAGCAGTTCTTC. Translating gives CASSLHRATYNEQFF.

The V call is TRBV4-1, the J call TRBJ2-1; 10 positions agree with TRBD1. CDR3 size: 17 residues. Germline V gene sequence: CDR1 MGHRA, CDR2 YSYEKL. After removal of 3 bases from V and 0 bases from J, the junction contained 5 bases not matched to a gene. CDR3 sequence (DNA): TGCGCCAGCAGCCAGGGGACAGGGGAACACTCCTACAATGAGCAGTTCTTC. This codes for CASSQGTGEHSYNEQFF.

V gene TRBV20-1 combines with J gene TRBJ1-2; weak D call: TRBD1 (6 bases). The CDR3 consists of 14 residues. V was cut by 0 bases and J by 4 bases, with 12 bases left in between. Per the germline V gene, CDR1 is DFQATT and CDR2 is SNEGSKA (reference sequence). The CDR3 loop is CSARDGRGVYGYTF. CDR3 nucleotide sequence: TGCAGTGCTAGAGATGGGAGGGGGGTCTATGGCTACACCTTC.

This clonotype was observed a few times. The chain joins TRBV29-1 to TRBJ1-2, with D uncertain. The germline V gene has CDR1 SQVTM and CDR2 ANQGSEA. CDR3 length equals 12 residues. The V end lost 3 bases, the J end lost 4 bases, and 9 bases lay between the germline ends. CDR3 DNA sequence: TGCAGCGTTGATGGAGGGCCCTATGGCTACACCTTC. Protein sequence: CSVDGGPYGYTF.

A few counts support this clonotype. The V call is TRBV7-9, the J call TRBJ2-7; tentatively, D is TRBD1 or TRBD2 (5 bases each). V lost 10 bases and J lost 5, with 24 bases in between. Germline V gives CDR1 SEHNR, CDR2 FQNEAQ (reference sequence). The length of the CDR3 is 15 residues. CDR3 DNA: TGTGCCACCGAGGGACCTATACCTCCTGGCCACGAGCAGTACTTC. Amino acids: CATEGPIPPGHEQYF.

The chain recombines TRBV12-3 or TRBV12-4 with TRBJ2-7; D remains ambiguous. The CDR3 spans 14 residues. Between the trimmed V and J ends, which lost 2 bases and 9 bases, there was a span of 17 bases. This chain's CDR3 is CASSLWPQPKGQYF. In nucleotides, the CDR3 is TGTGCCAGCAGTTTATGGCCACAACCAAAGGGGCAGTACTTC.

The V call is TRBV6-2 or TRBV6-3, the J call TRBJ2-7, with TRBD1 matching over 10 bases. The V and J ends lost 6 bases and 2 bases, in that order; junction bases with no gene match: 7. CDR1 is MNHEY, CDR2 SVGEGT, per germline. CDR3 size: 15 residues. CDR3 in amino acids: CASRRQGAGAYEQYF. The CDR3 region has the DNA TGTGCCAGCAGAAGACAGGGGGCGGGAGCCTACGAGCAGTACTTC.